These 15 T cell receptor beta chains were sequenced from one sample in a study of identical twins. One entry per CDR3 protein, called by TCRdb with MiXCR from the 5' RACE reads. This sample has fewer than 550,000 distinct CDR3 sequences, with 13% to 15% found just once. These data were also filed under a second study, of yellow fever vaccine responses in identical twins.

The sample was CD4+ T cells sorted from blood. The receptors shown here come from a young woman in good health.

The chain links TRBV28 to TRBJ1-1, with TRBD1 matching 11 bases. The CDR3 length is 15 residues. Losses at the gene ends were 5 bases for V and 4 bases for J; bases not matched to a gene: 6. Germline V lookup: CDR1 MDHEN, CDR2 SYDVKM. CDR3 region: CASSISGQGGTEAFF. CDR3 in DNA: TGTGCCAGCAGTATATCGGGACAGGGGGGCACTGAAGCTTTCTTT.

The chain employs TRBV18 and TRBJ2-3; D ambiguous. Germline CDR1 KGHSH, CDR2 LQKENI. This CDR3 contains 16 residues. The V gene lost 2 bases and the J gene lost 0 bases, with 12 bases spanning the gap. CDR3 loop: CASSPLSAVSTDTQYF. The CDR3 nucleotides read TGTGCCAGCTCACCATTATCCGCGGTCAGCACAGATACGCAGTATTTT.

The V and J genes are TRBV25-1 and TRBJ1-2; a possible D gene is TRBD1 (5 bases). Germline assignment: CDR1 MGHDK and CDR2 SYGVNS. This CDR3 is built from 13 residues. Trimming removed 6 bases at V and 7 bases at J, with 15 bases between. CDR3 sequence: CASRGGGIGGYTF. CDR3 bases: TGTGCCAGCAGGGGCGGGGGGATCGGTGGCTACACCTTC.

The CDR3 sequence: CSARVGGVGSTEAFF. The CDR3 nucleotides are TGCAGTGCTAGAGTAGGTGGGGTTGGAAGCACTGAAGCTTTCTTT. This chain joins TRBV20-1 and TRBJ1-1; the D is unclear. The CDR3 has 15 amino acids. CDR1 is DFQATT and CDR2 is SNEGSKA in the germline V gene (reference sequence). V was shortened by 1 base and J by 4 bases, with 16 bases between the two germline ends.

This clonotype was seen only a few times. This chain connects TRBV29-1 to TRBJ2-1, with TRBD1 as a possible D gene (6 bases). V lost 4 bases and J lost 4, with 8 bases in between. Germline CDR1 and CDR2: SQVTM and ANQGSEA. This CDR3 region has 12 residues. The CDR3 DNA reads TGCAGCGTTGTAAGGGGGTACAATGAGCAGTTCTTC. This translates into CSVVRGYNEQFF.

This chain links TRBV7-9 with TRBJ2-7, with D perhaps TRBD1 (5 bases). In germline, CDR1 is SEHNR, CDR2 FQNEAQ (reference sequence). The ends were cut back, 1 base at V and 6 bases at J, with 13 bases in the middle. The CDR3 loop spans 14 amino acids. The CDR3 DNA reads as TGTGCCAGCAGCTTAGATCTTGCAGGGCGCGAGCAGTACTTC. It codes for CASSLDLAGREQYF.

This clonotype was detected only a few times. The chain combines TRBV20-1 with TRBJ2-4; 11 bases line up with TRBD2. The CDR3 has 13 residues. V shed 6 bases, J shed 10 bases, and the junction held 8 bases outside the gene matches. Per the germline V gene, CDR1 is DFQATT and CDR2 is SNEGSKA (reference sequence). The CDR3 sequence: CSAPMGLAEIQYF. The CDR3 DNA reads TGCAGTGCGCCAATGGGACTAGCGGAGATTCAGTACTTC.

This clonotype was seen ten or more times. The gene calls are TRBV7-2 and TRBJ1-2; 7 bases line up with TRBD1. The V gene end was trimmed by 5 bases and the J gene end by 8 bases; junction bases not matched to a gene: 14. Germline assignment: CDR1 SGHTA and CDR2 FQGNSA. The CDR3 runs 15 residues. DNA of the CDR3: TGTGCCAGCAGCCCCCAACAGGGGAGCTATAACGGCTACACCTTC. This translates into CASSPQQGSYNGYTF.

This clonotype was observed many times. V is TRBV7-2 and J is TRBJ2-3; no reliable D call. This CDR3 comprises 14 residues. The V and J ends lost 4 bases and 5 bases respectively, with 13 bases between them. Germline lookup yields CDR1 SGHTA and CDR2 FQGNSA. The CDR3 reads CASSSTNSRDTQYF. DNA for the CDR3: TGTGCCAGCAGCTCCACCAATTCGCGAGATACGCAGTATTTT.

This clonotype showed up many times. Its ends do not fully match the called genes, so a read error is possible. For the CDR3, the DNA is TGTGCCAGCAGTTTAACAGGGGGTGCGAACACCGGGGAGCTGTTTTTT. Its translation: CASSLTGGANTGELFF. This rearrangement joins TRBV7-3 to TRBJ2-2, with TRBD1 identical over 8 bases. CDR1 is SGHTA, CDR2 FQGTGA, per germline. This CDR3 is 16 amino acids long.

The CDR3 region is CASSPPGGPETQYF. The CDR3 region has the DNA TGCGCCAGCAGCCCCCCCGGGGGGCCGGAGACCCAGTACTTC. This chain links TRBV5-1 with TRBJ2-5, with D perhaps TRBD2 (7 bases). Trimming took 4 bases from V and 5 from J, leaving 15 bases between them. Germline V gene lookup returns CDR1 SGHRS and CDR2 YFSETQ. This CDR3 spans 14 amino acids.

This clonotype has just a few counts. The rearrangement links TRBV2 to TRBJ2-1; possible D gene TRBD1, 6 bases. The germline V and J ends were trimmed by 7 bases and 3 bases, with 19 bases remaining between them. The CDR3 sequence is 16 residues long. Germline V gene lookup returns CDR1 SNHLY and CDR2 FYNNEI. CDR3 sequence (DNA): TGTGCCAGCACCAAAGAGGGGGACCTCAGCTACAATGAGCAGTTCTTC. Residues: CASTKEGDLSYNEQFF.

There are a few counts of this clonotype. V usage is TRBV4-3 and J usage is TRBJ2-7, with no clear D. There are 14 residues in the CDR3. Trimming removed 4 bases from V and 5 bases from J, with 15 bases in between. Germline V gene lookup returns CDR1 LGHNA and CDR2 YSLEER. The CDR3 DNA is TGCGCCAGCAGCCTATCGGTGGCGAGTCACGAGCAGTACTTC. Protein product: CASSLSVASHEQYF.

The chain has TRBV10-3 and TRBJ2-1; perhaps TRBD2 as D (6 bases). This CDR3 is built from 15 residues. Looked up from germline, CDR1 is ENHRY and CDR2 is SYGVKD. V dropped 6 bases and J dropped 9 bases, with 21 bases sitting between them. The CDR3 bases are TGTGCCATCAGGAAGGGGACTGCCGGGCCCAGTGAGCAGTTCTTC. Its translation: CAIRKGTAGPSEQFF.

This clonotype was seen a handful of times. The V and J genes are TRBV6-5 and TRBJ2-5; D call uncertain. CDR3 length: 13 amino acids. V gave up 4 bases and J gave up 3 bases, with 9 bases separating them. Germline CDR1 and CDR2: MNHEY and SVGAGI. CDR3 DNA sequence: TGTGCCAGCAGTTCCCCTAGGAAAGAGACCCAGTACTTC. Residues: CASSSPRKETQYF.